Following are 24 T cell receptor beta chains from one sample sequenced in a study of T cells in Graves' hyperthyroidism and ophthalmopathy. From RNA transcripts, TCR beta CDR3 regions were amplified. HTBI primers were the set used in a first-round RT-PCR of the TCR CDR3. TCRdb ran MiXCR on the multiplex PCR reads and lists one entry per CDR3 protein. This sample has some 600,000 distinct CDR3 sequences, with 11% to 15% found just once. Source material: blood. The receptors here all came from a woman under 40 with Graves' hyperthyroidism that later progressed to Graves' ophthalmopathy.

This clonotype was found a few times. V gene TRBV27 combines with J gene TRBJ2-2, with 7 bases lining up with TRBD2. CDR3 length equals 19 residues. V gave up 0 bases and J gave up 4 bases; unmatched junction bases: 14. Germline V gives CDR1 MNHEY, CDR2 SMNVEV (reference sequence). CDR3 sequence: CASSLSLGDGRSGTGELFF. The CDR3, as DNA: TGTGCCAGCAGTTTATCGTTGGGGGACGGGAGGTCCGGCACCGGGGAGCTGTTTTTT.

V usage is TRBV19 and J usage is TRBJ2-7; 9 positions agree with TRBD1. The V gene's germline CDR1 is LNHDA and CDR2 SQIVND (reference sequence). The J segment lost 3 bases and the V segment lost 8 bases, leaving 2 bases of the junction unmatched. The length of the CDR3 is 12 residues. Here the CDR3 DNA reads TGTGCCAGTGGACAGGGGATCTACGAGCAGTACTTC. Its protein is CASGQGIYEQYF.

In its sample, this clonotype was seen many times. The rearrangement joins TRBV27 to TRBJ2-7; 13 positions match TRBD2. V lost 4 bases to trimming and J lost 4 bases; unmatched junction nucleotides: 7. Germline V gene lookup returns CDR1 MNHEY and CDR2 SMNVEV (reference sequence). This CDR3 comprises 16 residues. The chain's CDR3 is CASSSKTSGRLYEQYF. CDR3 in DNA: TGTGCCAGCAGTTCTAAGACTAGCGGGAGGTTATACGAGCAGTACTTC.

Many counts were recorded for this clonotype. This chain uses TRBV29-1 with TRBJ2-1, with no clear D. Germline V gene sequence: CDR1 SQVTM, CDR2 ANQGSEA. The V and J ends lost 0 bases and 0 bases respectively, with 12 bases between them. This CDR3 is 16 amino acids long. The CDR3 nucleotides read TGCAGCGTTGAAGATCTTCCAGGCGGCTCCTACAATGAGCAGTTCTTC. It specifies CSVEDLPGGSYNEQFF.

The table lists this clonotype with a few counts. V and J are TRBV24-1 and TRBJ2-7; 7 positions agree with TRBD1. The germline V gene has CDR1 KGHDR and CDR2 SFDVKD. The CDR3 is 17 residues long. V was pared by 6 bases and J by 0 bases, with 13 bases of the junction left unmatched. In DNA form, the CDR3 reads TGTGCCACCAGTTCCGTTACAAGACAGGGAACCTCCTACGAGCAGTACTTC. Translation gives CATSSVTRQGTSYEQYF.

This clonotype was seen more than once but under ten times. The CDR3 sequence is CASSLEQGSHEQYF. The CDR3 coding sequence is TGTGCCAGCAGCTTAGAGCAGGGATCCCACGAGCAGTACTTC. This chain links TRBV7-9 with TRBJ2-7; D perhaps matches TRBD1 (5 bases). The CDR3 totals 14 residues. In germline, CDR1 is SEHNR, CDR2 FQNEAQ (reference sequence). V lost 1 base to trimming and J lost 5 bases, with 12 bases between them.

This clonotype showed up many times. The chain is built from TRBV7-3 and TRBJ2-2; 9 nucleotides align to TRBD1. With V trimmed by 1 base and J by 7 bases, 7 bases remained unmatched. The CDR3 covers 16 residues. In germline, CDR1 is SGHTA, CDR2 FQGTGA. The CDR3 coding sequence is TGTGCCAGCAGCTTAAGCCAGGGACAGGGATACGGGGAGCTGTTTTTT. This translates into CASSLSQGQGYGELFF.

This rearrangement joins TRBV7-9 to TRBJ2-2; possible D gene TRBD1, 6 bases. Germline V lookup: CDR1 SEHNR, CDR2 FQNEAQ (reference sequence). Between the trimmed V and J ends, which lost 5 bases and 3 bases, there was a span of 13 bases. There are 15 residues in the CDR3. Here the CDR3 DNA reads TGTGCCAGCAGCGTTGGGACATTACACACCGGGGAGCTGTTTTTT. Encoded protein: CASSVGTLHTGELFF.

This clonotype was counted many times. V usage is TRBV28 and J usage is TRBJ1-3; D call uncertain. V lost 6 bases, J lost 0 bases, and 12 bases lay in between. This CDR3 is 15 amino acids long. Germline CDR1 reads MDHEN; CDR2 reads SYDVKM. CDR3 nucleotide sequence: TGTGCCAGCAGCCTTCTTCTGAGCTCTGGAAACACCATATATTTT. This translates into CASSLLLSSGNTIYF.

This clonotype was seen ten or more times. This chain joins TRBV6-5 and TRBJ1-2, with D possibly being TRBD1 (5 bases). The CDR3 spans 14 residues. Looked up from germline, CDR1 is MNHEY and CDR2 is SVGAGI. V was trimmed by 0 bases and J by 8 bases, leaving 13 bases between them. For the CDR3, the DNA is TGTGCCAGCAGTTACTCTGGCGGCAGGGTCGGCTACACCTTC. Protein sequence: CASSYSGGRVGYTF.

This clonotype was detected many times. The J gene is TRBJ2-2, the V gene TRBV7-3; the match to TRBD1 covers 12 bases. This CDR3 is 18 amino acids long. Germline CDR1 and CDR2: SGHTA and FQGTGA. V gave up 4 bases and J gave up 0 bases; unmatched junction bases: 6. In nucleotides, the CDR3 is TGTGCCAGCAGCTACTCCGGGACAGGGGGCTCGAACACCGGGGAGCTGTTTTTT. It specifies CASSYSGTGGSNTGELFF.

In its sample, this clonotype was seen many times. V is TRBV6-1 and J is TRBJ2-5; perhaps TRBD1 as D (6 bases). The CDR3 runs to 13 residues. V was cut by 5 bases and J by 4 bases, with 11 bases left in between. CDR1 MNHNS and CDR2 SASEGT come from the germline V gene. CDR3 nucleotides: TGTGCCAGCAGTTCAACAGGGAGAGAGACCCAGTACTTC. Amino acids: CASSSTGRETQYF.

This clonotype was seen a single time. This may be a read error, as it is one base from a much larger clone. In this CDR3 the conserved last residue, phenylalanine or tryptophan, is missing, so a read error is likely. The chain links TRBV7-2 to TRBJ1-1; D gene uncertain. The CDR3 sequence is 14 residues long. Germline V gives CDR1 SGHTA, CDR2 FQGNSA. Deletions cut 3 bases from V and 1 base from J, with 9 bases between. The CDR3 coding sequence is TGTGCCAGCAGCTTTTTATACTGGAACACTGAAGCTTTCGTT. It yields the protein CASSFLYWNTEAFV.

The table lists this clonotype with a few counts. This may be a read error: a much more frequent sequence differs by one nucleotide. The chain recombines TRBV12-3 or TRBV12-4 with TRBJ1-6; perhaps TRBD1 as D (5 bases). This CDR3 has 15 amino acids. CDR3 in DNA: TGTGCCAGCCGGGGCCAGAACTCCTATAATGCACCCCTCCACTTT. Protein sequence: CASRGQNSYNAPLHF.

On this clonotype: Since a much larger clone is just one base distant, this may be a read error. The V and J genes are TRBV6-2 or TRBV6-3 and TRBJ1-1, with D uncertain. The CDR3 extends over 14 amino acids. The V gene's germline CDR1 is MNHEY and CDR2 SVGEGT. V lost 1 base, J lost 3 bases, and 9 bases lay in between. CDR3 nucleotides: TGTGCCAGCAGTTACTTCGGGAGGGACACTGAAGCTTTCTTT. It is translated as CASSYFGRDTEAFF.

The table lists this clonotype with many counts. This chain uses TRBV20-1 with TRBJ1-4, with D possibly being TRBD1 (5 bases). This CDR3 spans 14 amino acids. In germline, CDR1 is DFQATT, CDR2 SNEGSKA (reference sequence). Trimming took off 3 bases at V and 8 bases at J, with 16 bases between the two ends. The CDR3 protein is CSARDTGAGEKLFF. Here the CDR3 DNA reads TGCAGTGCTAGGGACACAGGAGCTGGGGAAAAACTGTTTTTT.

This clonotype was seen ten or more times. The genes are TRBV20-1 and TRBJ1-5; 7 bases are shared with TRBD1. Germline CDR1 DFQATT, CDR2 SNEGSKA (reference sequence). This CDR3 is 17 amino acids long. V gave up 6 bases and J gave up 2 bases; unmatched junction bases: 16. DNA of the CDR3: TGCAGTGCGGAAGACAGGGTCGGGGTATTGGGCAATCAGCCCCAGCATTTT. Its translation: CSAEDRVGVLGNQPQHF.

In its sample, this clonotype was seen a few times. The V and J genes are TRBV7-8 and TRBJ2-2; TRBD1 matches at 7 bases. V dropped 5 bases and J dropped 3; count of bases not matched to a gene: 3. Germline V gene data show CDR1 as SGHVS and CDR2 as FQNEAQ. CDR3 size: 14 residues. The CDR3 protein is CASSRDSYTGELFF. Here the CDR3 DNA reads TGTGCCAGCAGCCGGGACAGTTACACCGGGGAGCTGTTTTTT.

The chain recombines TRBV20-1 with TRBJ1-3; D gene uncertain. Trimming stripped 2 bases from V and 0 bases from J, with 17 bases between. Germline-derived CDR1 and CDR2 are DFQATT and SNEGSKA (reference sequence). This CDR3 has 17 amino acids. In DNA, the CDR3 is TGCAGTGCTAGAAATTCGTATCAGGTTAGCTCTGGAAACACCATATATTTT. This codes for CSARNSYQVSSGNTIYF.

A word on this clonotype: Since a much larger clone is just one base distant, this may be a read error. CDR3: CASSQISGHSYEQYF. The CDR3 DNA is TGTGCCAGCAGCCAAATCTCGGGCCACTCCTACGAGCAGTACTTC. The J gene is TRBJ2-7, the V gene TRBV3-1; D not resolved. This CDR3 has 15 amino acids. V lost 2 bases to trimming and J lost 0 bases, with 11 bases between them. CDR1 is LGHDT, CDR2 YNNKEL, per germline (reference sequence).

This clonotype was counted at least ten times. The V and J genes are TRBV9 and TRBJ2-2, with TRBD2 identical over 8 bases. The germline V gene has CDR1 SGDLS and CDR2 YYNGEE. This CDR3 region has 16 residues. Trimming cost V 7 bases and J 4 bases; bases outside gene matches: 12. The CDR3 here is CASAEPGGPSTGELFF. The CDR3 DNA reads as TGTGCCAGCGCCGAGCCGGGAGGGCCTAGCACCGGGGAGCTGTTTTTT. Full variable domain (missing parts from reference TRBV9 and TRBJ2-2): DSGVTQTPKHLITATGQRVTLRCSPRSGDLSVYWYQQSLDQGLQFLIQYYNGEERAKGNILERFSAQQFPDLHSELNLSSLELGDSALYFCASAEPGGPSTGELFFGEGSRLTVL.

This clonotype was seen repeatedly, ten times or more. The CDR3 protein is CASSPIKYGANQETQYF. The CDR3 DNA reads as TGTGCCAGCTCACCAATAAAATACGGGGCGAACCAAGAGACCCAGTACTTC. The rearrangement joins TRBV18 to TRBJ2-5; D may be TRBD1 or TRBD2 (5 bases each). The CDR3 is made up of 17 amino acids. Trimming cost V 2 bases and J 0 bases, with 16 bases left between them. Germline V gene lookup returns CDR1 KGHSH and CDR2 LQKENI.

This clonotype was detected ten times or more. The CDR3 nucleotides are TGTGCCAGCAGTTCTCTGACGGGTAATTCACCCCTCCACTTT. It codes for CASSSLTGNSPLHF. The chain employs TRBV28 and TRBJ1-6; D unclear. V was trimmed by 4 bases and J by 6 bases, leaving 10 bases between them. The germline gives CDR1 MDHEN, CDR2 SYDVKM. The CDR3 has 14 amino acids.

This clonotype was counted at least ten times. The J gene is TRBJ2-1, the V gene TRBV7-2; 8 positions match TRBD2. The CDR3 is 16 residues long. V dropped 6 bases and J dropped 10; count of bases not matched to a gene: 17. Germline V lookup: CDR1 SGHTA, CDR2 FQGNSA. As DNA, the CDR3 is TGTGCCAGCAGTTCCTGGATCGGGAGGGCCCAAGGGGAGCAGTTCTTC. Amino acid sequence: CASSSWIGRAQGEQFF. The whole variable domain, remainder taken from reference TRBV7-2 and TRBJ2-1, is GAGVSQSPSNKVTEKGKDVELRCDPISGHTALYWYRQSLGQGLEFLIYFQGNSAPDKSGLPSDRFSAERTGGSVSTLTIQRTQQEDSAVYLCASSSWIGRAQGEQFFGPGTRLTVL.